This paragraph covers one T cell receptor beta chain sequence. The immunoSEQ assay was v3.0, run at survey level. TCRdb's table, derived via immunoSEQ multiplex PCR, lists solely in-frame clones and lacks some. The profile shows about 20,000 clones, 82% of them singletons. The V end was cut by 6 bases, the J end by 4 bases, with 18 bases between. The CDR3 length is 15 residues. Germline-derived CDR1 and CDR2 are MDHEN and SYDVKM. The record originates from a study of long-term antiretroviral therapy in people with HIV. The starting material was unsorted PBMCs, obtained less than 2.5 years after starting antiretroviral therapy. The TCR originated in a man in his forties with HIV. The V and J genes are TRBV28 and TRBJ1-2; the D gene is possibly TRBD1 (5 bases). CDR3 sequence reads: CASRLTGALLYGYTF. The CDR3 DNA reads TGTGCCAGCAGGCTTACCGGGGCCCTCCTCTATGGCTACACCTTC.